Listed below are T cell receptor beta chains from one sample, sequenced in a study of blood T cells in healthy people across ages. TCRdb re-analysed the 5' RACE reads in MiXCR, keeping a single row per CDR3 protein. Here the sample spans some 890,000 distinct CDR3 sequences, about 27% being singletons. This same sample was also taken into another study, of T cells of mothers and their children.

Sequenced: blood. These receptors were obtained from a woman between 40 and 55 years old in good health. Each CDR3 is given without its conserved first and last residue. The order of the fields is V gene, J gene, CDR3 protein.

TRBV7-2,TRBJ2-1,ASSLSVGTSEF
TRBV20-1,TRBJ2-3,SARDSTRGRTDTQY
TRBV14,TRBJ2-7,ASSKGSGQIYEQY
TRBV29-1,TRBJ2-3,SVDGFTDTQY
TRBV6-6,-,ASTQTGGGYEQY
TRBV3-1,TRBJ1-5,ASSQEGEGPQH
TRBV12-3/TRBV12-4,TRBJ2-7,ASSVLQVPYEQY
TRBV29-1,TRBJ2-3,SVEVLVTNTDTQY
TRBV7-9,TRBJ2-1,ASSSEDHLGSYNEQF
TRBV12-3/TRBV12-4,TRBJ2-7,ASSSSSGSAPYEQY
TRBV12-3/TRBV12-4,TRBJ2-1,ASSPPGLAVGETQF
TRBV6-5,TRBJ2-1,ASSYITQGGEQF
TRBV6-5,TRBJ1-2,ASSGDRRYGYT
TRBV4-2,TRBJ2-3,ASSQDGSGGGTDTQY
TRBV6-5,TRBJ2-3,ASSYDPLGDTQY
TRBV2,TRBJ2-1,ASSDPGARVGNEQF
TRBV7-2,TRBJ1-4,ASSYRDTAANEKLF
TRBV20-1,TRBJ1-2,SANIRDRKLVYGYT
TRBV20-1,TRBJ2-1,SASGGEAYNEQF
TRBV7-2,TRBJ2-5,ASSFGSRRSQETQY
TRBV29-1,TRBJ1-4,SAITRATNEKLF
TRBV12-3/TRBV12-4,TRBJ1-2,ASTSKGGTSNYGYT
TRBV2,TRBJ2-7,ASSERDRVDEQY
TRBV4-3,TRBJ1-6,ASSQEGGIGSPLH
TRBV7-9,TRBJ2-5,ASSLTVQYQETQY
TRBV6-5,TRBJ2-1,ASSSASGYEQF
TRBV5-1,TRBJ2-1,ASSPGTGGHNEQF
TRBV11-2,TRBJ2-1,ASITVGMRANEQF
TRBV6-6,TRBJ2-3,ASSDTDTQY
TRBV28,TRBJ2-7,ASSLSYRGEQY
TRBV27,TRBJ1-2,ASTRDRGSTYLGYT
TRBV10-2,TRBJ2-2,ASTRTGGESGELF
TRBV7-8,TRBJ1-5,ASSRDRFRNQPQH
TRBV3-1,TRBJ1-1,ASSQGAANTEAF
TRBV20-1,TRBJ2-7,SFLMETGPYEQY
TRBV15,TRBJ2-3,ATSIGPVEDTQY
TRBV6-6,TRBJ2-1,ASTDRGGLNEQF
TRBV4-3,TRBJ2-4,ASSQDRLGIQNIQY
TRBV29-1,TRBJ2-2,SVEYGGGTGELF
TRBV7-2,TRBJ2-1,ASSLDGVNEQF
TRBV7-2,TRBJ1-3,ASSLGHQFSGNTIY
TRBV20-1,TRBJ2-5,SGNRQETQY
TRBV20-1,TRBJ1-4,SARVGGVTSREKLF
TRBV12-3/TRBV12-4,TRBJ2-7,AGSSRQASSYEQY
TRBV6-5,TRBJ2-3,ASSGRPGTDTRY
TRBV25-1,TRBJ2-2,ASSTHKDREDTGELF
TRBV24-1,TRBJ2-6,ATSESTGTVRANVLT
TRBV7-7,-,ASSPSPGETQY
TRBV15,TRBJ1-5,ATSRGGGRGAIQPQH
TRBV28,TRBJ2-7,ASSALGTSGTYEQY
TRBV7-2,TRBJ2-1,ASSLYGGEQF
TRBV2,TRBJ1-2,ASRLITGTGLHYGYT
TRBV7-2,TRBJ1-2,ASSPQGLGTEVHGYT
TRBV7-2,TRBJ2-1,ASSLASGGEQF